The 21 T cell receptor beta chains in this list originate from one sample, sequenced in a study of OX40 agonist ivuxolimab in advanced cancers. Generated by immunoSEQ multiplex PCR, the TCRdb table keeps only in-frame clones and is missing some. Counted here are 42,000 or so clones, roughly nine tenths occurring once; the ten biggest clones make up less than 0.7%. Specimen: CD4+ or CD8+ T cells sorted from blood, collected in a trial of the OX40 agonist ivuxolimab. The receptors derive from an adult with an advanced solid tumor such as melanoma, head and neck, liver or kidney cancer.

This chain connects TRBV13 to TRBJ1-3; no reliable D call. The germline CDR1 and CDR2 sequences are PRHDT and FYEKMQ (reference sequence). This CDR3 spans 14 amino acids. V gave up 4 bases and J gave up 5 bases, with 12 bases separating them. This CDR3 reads CASSSGGRRNTIYF. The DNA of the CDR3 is TGTGCCAGCAGCTCGGGAGGGCGGCGAAACACCATATATTTT.

CDR3 sequence (DNA): TGTGCCAGCAGGGCAGTCTTCGGGACGTACAATGAGCAGTTCTTC. Translated, it gives CASRAVFGTYNEQFF. The chain combines TRBV11-2 with TRBJ2-1; TRBD1 or TRBD2 may be the D gene (5 bases each). V dropped 6 bases and J dropped 4 bases, with 16 bases sitting between them. Per germline, CDR1 SGHAT and CDR2 FQNNGV. The CDR3 totals 15 residues.

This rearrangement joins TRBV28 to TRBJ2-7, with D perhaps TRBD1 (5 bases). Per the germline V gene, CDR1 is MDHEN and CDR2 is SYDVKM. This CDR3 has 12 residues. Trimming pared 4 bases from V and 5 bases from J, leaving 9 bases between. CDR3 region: CASSSGIHEQYF. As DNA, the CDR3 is TGTGCCAGCAGTTCAGGGATCCACGAGCAGTACTTC.

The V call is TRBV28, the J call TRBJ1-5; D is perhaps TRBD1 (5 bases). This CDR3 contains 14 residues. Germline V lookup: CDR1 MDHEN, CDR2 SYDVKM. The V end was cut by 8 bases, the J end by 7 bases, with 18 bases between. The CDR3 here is CASGFGSGAQPQHF. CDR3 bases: TGTGCCAGCGGCTTCGGATCCGGGGCGCAGCCCCAGCATTTT.

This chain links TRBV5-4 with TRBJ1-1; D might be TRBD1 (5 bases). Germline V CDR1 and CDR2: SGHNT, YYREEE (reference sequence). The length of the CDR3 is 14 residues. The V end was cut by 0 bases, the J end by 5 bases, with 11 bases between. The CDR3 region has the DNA TGTGCCAGCAGCTTGGAAGGGGTTAGGACTGAAGCTTTCTTT. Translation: CASSLEGVRTEAFF.

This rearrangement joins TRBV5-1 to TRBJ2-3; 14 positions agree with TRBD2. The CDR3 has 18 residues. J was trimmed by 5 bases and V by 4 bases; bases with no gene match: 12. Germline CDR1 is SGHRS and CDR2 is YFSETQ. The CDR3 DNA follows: TGCGCCAGCAGCCCCCTCCCCGGACTAGCGGGGGGAAAAGATACGCAGTATTTT. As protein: CASSPLPGLAGGKDTQYF. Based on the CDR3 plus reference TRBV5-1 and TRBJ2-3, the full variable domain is KAGVTQTPRYLIKTRGQQVTLSCSPISGHRSVSWYQQTPGQGLQFLFEYFSETQRNKGNFPGRFSGRQFSNSRSEMNVSTLELGDSALYLCASSPLPGLAGGKDTQYFGPGTRLTVL.

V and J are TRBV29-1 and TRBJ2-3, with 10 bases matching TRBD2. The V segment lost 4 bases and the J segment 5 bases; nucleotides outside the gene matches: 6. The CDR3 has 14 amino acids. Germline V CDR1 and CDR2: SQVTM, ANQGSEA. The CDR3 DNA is TGCAGCGTTGGGGGGACTAGCGTAGTAGATACGCAGTATTTT. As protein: CSVGGTSVVDTQYF.

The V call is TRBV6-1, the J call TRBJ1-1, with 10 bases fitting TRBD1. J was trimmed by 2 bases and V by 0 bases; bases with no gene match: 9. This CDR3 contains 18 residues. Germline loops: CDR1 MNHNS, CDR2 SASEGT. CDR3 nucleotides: TGTGCCAGCAGTGAAGCCCTTGACAGGGGGCTGGGAAACACTGAAGCTTTCTTT. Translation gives CASSEALDRGLGNTEAFF.

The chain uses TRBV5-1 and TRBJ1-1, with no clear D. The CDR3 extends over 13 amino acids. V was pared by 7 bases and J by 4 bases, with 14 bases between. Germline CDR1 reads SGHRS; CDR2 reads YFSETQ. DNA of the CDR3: TGCGCCAGCCGATCTCCCCAAGGCACTGAAGCTTTCTTT. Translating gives CASRSPQGTEAFF.

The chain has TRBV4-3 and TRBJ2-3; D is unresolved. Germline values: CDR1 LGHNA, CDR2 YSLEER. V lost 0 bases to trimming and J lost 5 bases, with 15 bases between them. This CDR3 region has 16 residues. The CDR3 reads CASSQEWSVWVDTQYF. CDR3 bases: TGCGCCAGCAGCCAAGAGTGGAGCGTTTGGGTAGATACGCAGTATTTT.

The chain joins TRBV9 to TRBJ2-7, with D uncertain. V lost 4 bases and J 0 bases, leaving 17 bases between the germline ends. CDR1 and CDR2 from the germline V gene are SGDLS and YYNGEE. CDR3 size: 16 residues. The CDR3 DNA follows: TGTGCCAGCAGCCCCCAAGGTGGACCAAGCTCCTACGAGCAGTACTTC. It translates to CASSPQGGPSSYEQYF.

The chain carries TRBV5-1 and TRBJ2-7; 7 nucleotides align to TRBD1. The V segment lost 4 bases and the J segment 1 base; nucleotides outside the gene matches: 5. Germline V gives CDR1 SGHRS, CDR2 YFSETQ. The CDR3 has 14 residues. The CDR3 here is CASSPTGMSYEQYF. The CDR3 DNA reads TGCGCCAGCAGCCCGACAGGGATGTCCTACGAGCAGTACTTC.

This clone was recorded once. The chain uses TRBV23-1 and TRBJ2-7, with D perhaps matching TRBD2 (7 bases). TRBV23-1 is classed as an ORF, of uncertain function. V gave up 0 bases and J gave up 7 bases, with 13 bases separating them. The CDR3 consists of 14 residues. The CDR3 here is CASSQSRGPWEQYF. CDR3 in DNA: TGCGCCAGCAGTCAATCGCGGGGGCCCTGGGAGCAGTACTTC.

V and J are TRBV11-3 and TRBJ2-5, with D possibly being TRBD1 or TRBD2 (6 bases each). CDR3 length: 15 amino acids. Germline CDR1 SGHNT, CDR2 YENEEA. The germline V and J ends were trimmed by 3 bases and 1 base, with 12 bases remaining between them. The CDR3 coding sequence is TGTGCCAGCAGCTTGGGGGCGGGGCCCCAAGAGACCCAGTACTTC. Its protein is CASSLGAGPQETQYF.

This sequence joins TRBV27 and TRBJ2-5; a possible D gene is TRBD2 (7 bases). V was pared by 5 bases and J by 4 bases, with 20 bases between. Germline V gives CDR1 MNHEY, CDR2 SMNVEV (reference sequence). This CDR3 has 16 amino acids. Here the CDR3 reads CASSDGGGGTAETQYF. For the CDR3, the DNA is TGTGCCAGCAGTGACGGGGGCGGGGGTACCGCAGAGACCCAGTACTTC.

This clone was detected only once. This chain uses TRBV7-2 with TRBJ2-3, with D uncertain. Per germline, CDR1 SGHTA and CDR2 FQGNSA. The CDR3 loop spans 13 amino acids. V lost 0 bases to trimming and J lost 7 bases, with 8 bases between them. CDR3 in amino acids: CASSLAPENTQYF. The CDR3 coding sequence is TGTGCCAGCAGCTTAGCCCCCGAGAATACGCAGTATTTT.

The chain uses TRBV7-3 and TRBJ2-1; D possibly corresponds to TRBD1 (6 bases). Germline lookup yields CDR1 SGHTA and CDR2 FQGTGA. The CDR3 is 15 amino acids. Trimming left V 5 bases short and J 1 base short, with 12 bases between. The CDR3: CASSPGQGSYNEQFF. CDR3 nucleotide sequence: TGTGCCAGCAGCCCCGGGCAGGGGTCCTACAATGAGCAGTTCTTC.

CDR3 region: CASSPGAGSYEQYF. CDR3 in DNA: TGTGCCAGCAGCCCGGGGGCGGGATCCTACGAGCAGTACTTC. J is TRBJ2-7 and V is TRBV7-9, with D perhaps matching TRBD1 or TRBD2 (6 bases each). The CDR3 consists of 14 residues. Germline CDR1 and CDR2: SEHNR and FQNEAQ (reference sequence). Trimming stripped 5 bases from V and 1 base from J, with 12 bases between.

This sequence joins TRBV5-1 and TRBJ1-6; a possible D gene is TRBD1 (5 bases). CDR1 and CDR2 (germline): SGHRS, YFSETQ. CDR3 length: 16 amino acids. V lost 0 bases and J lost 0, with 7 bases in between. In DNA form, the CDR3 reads TGCGCCAGCAGCTTGGAGGGGCCCTCCTATAATTCACCCCTCCACTTT. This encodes CASSLEGPSYNSPLHF.

CDR3 coding DNA: TGTGCCAGCAGCTCCCGGACAGGGAATTATAGCAATCAGCCCCAGCATTTT. This translates into CASSSRTGNYSNQPQHF. The gene calls are TRBV7-9 and TRBJ1-5; TRBD1 aligns across 8 bases. The CDR3 runs 17 residues. The germline V gene has CDR1 SEHNR and CDR2 FQNEAQ (reference sequence). Trimming removed 4 bases from V and 0 bases from J; junction bases left unmatched: 8.

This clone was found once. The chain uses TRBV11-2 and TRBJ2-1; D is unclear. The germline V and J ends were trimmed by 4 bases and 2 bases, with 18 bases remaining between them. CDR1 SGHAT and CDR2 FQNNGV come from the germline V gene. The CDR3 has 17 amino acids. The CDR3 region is CASSSKFDAITYNEQFF. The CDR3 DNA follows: TGTGCCAGCAGCTCCAAATTCGACGCGATCACCTACAATGAGCAGTTCTTC. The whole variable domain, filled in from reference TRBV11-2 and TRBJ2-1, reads EAGVAQSPRYKIIEKRQSVAFWCNPISGHATLYWYQQILGQGPKLLIQFQNNGVVDDSQLPKDRFSAERLKGVDSTLKIQPAKLEDSAVYLCASSSKFDAITYNEQFFGPGTRLTVL.